This TCR beta chain came from a study of CD4 and CD8 cells across lung adenocarcinoma regions (dated by TCRdb to 2017 to 2018). For the study in its entirety: The study examined intratumor heterogeneity of the T cell receptor repertoire by comparing tumor centers with tumor margins.

Patients with localized lung adenocarcinoma, a subtype of non-small cell lung cancer, were used as donors. Samples were obtained from the centers of localized lung adenocarcinomas. For TCR repertoire analysis, CD8+ T cells from tumor tissue were profiled separately from CD4+ T cells. Library preparation used PCR. The sample was run on a HiSeq X Ten. TCRdb cleaned the public reads at Q25 with fastp, built clones with MiXCR and kept in-frame beta chains. Rows with one shared CDR3 protein collapse into an entry with the most common genes and DNA. The sample contains some 19,000 distinct CDR3 sequences, roughly half of them found a single time. 27% of the sample is taken by the ten largest. This clonotype was seen more than once but under ten times. Its cognate antigen has yet to be identified. It has no much larger one-base neighbor in the sample; base qualities were not kept. The clonotype comes from a female donor with lung adenocarcinoma. The CD4 and CD8 labels of this study may be unreliable. The material sequenced was CD8+ T cells from the center of a lung tumor. The sample's cell subset or site label, decoded: tumor center region.

The CDR3 protein sequence reads: CAWSVPREAYQETQYF. The nucleotide sequence is given as TGTGCCTGGAGCGTACCCCGGGAGGCATACCAAGAGACCCAGTACTTC. The chain links TRBV30 with TRBJ2-5; 7 nucleotides in the junction match TRBD2. Germline trimming: 3 bases from V, 0 bases from J; junction bases outside gene matches: 10. The germline V gene (reference sequence) yields GTSNPN for CDR1 and SVGIG for CDR2. CDR3 length: 16 amino acids, cysteine to phenylalanine. The retained sequence is limited to the CDR3, 48 bases, with the frame set at the first base.